This entry lists 22 T cell receptor beta chains sequenced from one sample in a study of spatial heterogeneity in lung cancer. TCRdb ran MiXCR on the 5' RACE reads and lists one entry per CDR3 protein. The sample yields tens of thousands of distinct CDR3 sequences, roughly 10% seen once. Time point in this sample: blood at routine non-recurrence follow-up after resection. The source was PBMCs, collected at follow-up. The receptors here all came from a male donor with early-stage non-small cell lung cancer.

This clonotype was seen repeatedly, ten times or more. V is TRBV12-3 or TRBV12-4 and J is TRBJ2-2; D gene uncertain. This CDR3 region has 13 residues. Trimming removed 7 bases from V and 3 bases from J, with 9 bases in between. CDR3 sequence (DNA): TGTGCCAGCAAGTTCTACGACACCGGGGAGCTGTTTTTT. Translation: CASKFYDTGELFF.

The rearrangement links TRBV7-9 to TRBJ1-1; no reliable D call. V was cut by 3 bases and J by 3 bases, with 5 bases left in between. The V gene's germline CDR1 is SEHNR and CDR2 FQNEAQ (reference sequence). This CDR3 spans 12 amino acids. In nucleotides, the CDR3 is TGTGCCAGCAGCTTGCAGGACACTGAAGCTTTCTTT. Residues: CASSLQDTEAFF.

This clonotype was counted many times. This chain connects TRBV5-1 to TRBJ2-1; 9 positions match TRBD1. V trimming: 4 bases; J trimming: 12 bases; junction bases outside the gene matches: 11. CDR1 SGHRS and CDR2 YFSETQ come from the germline V gene. The CDR3 contains 14 residues. This CDR3 is CASSGQGSPLGQFF. As DNA, the CDR3 is TGCGCCAGCAGCGGACAGGGGTCGCCCCTCGGGCAGTTCTTC. Variable domain in full (rest from reference TRBV5-1 and TRBJ2-1): KAGVTQTPRYLIKTRGQQVTLSCSPISGHRSVSWYQQTPGQGLQFLFEYFSETQRNKGNFPGRFSGRQFSNSRSEMNVSTLELGDSALYLCASSGQGSPLGQFFGPGTRLTVL.

The DNA of the CDR3 is TGCAGTGCTAGAGTTAGGGGTAGCAATCAGCCCCAGCATTTT. This gives the protein CSARVRGSNQPQHF. The rearrangement links TRBV20-1 to TRBJ1-5; D is possibly TRBD1 (5 bases). Deletions cut 1 base from V and 0 bases from J, with 7 bases between. The CDR3 spans 14 residues. The germline CDR1 and CDR2 sequences are DFQATT and SNEGSKA (reference sequence).

V usage is TRBV11-3 and J usage is TRBJ2-1; TRBD2 matches 9 bases. Trimming took 6 bases from V and 10 from J; bases not matched to a gene: 13. Germline CDR1 SGHNT, CDR2 YENEEA. The CDR3 runs 15 residues. The CDR3 region has the DNA TGTGCCAGCAGTTCGAGGGCTAGCGGGAAGTGGGAGCAGTTCTTC. It translates to CASSSRASGKWEQFF.

This clonotype was recorded many times. The chain joins TRBV7-2 to TRBJ2-1; D remains ambiguous. The CDR3 runs 13 residues. Trimming stripped 1 base from V and 7 bases from J, with 8 bases between. Germline CDR1 SGHTA, CDR2 FQGNSA. CDR3 sequence reads: CASSLGAANEQFF. The CDR3 DNA is TGTGCCAGCAGCTTAGGGGCTGCAAATGAGCAGTTCTTC.

By sample fraction, this clonotype is medium-sized. The V gene is TRBV20-1, the J gene TRBJ2-5; possibly TRBD2 for D (5 bases). This CDR3 is built from 14 residues. The V and J ends lost 7 bases and 1 base respectively, with 16 bases between them. Looked up from germline, CDR1 is DFQATT and CDR2 is SNEGSKA (reference sequence). CDR3 residues: CSGDPLAAQETQYF. The CDR3 DNA is TGCAGTGGTGACCCCCTAGCTGCCCAAGAGACCCAGTACTTC.

The table lists this clonotype with a few counts. J is TRBJ2-7 and V is TRBV6-2 or TRBV6-3; the D call may be TRBD1 or TRBD2 (5 bases each). From germline, CDR1 is MNHEY and CDR2 SVGEGT. Trimming removed 1 base at V and 10 bases at J, with 8 bases between. CDR3 length: 11 residues. CDR3 region: CASSYFRDQYF. In DNA, the CDR3 is TGTGCCAGCAGTTACTTCAGGGACCAGTACTTC.

The chain joins TRBV20-1 to TRBJ2-7, with D hard to call. V shed 4 bases and J shed 3 bases, with 19 bases lying between them. The CDR3 spans 15 residues. CDR1 DFQATT and CDR2 SNEGSKA come from the germline V gene (reference sequence). Here the CDR3 reads CSATSETPNYYEQYF. CDR3 DNA sequence: TGCAGTGCTACTTCCGAGACCCCGAATTACTACGAGCAGTACTTC.

CDR3 nucleotides: TGTGCCAGCAGCTTAGGGTCGGAATACTACGAGCAGTACTTC. Protein product: CASSLGSEYYEQYF. This sequence joins TRBV11-2 and TRBJ2-7; D call uncertain. V lost 1 base, J lost 3 bases, and 10 bases lay in between. The CDR3 consists of 14 residues. CDR1 and CDR2 (germline): SGHAT, FQNNGV.

At least ten counts were recorded for this clonotype. This sequence joins TRBV28 and TRBJ1-2, with 7 bases matching TRBD1. The CDR3 has 16 amino acids. Germline V gives CDR1 MDHEN, CDR2 SYDVKM. V lost 5 bases to trimming and J lost 5 bases; unmatched junction nucleotides: 14. The CDR3 nucleotides read TGTGCCAGCAGTCTCATCGACAGGGACGGGAGATATGGCTACACCTTC. As protein: CASSLIDRDGRYGYTF.

As concerns this clonotype: A clone one base away is much larger, so this may be a read error. This sequence joins TRBV29-1 and TRBJ2-7; D is possibly TRBD1 (5 bases). Trimming shortened V by 3 bases and J by 4 bases, and 7 bases separated the two germline ends. The CDR3 has 11 residues. Germline CDR1 SQVTM, CDR2 ANQGSEA. In DNA, the CDR3 is TGCAGCGTTGAGACAGATTACGAGCAGTACTTC. It is translated as CSVETDYEQYF.

The V call is TRBV7-2, the J call TRBJ2-5; a possible D gene is TRBD2 (5 bases). Trimming took 2 bases from V and 4 from J, leaving 14 bases between them. Germline V gene lookup returns CDR1 SGHTA and CDR2 FQGNSA. The CDR3 covers 15 residues. As DNA, the CDR3 is TGTGCCAGCAGCTTACGAGCGGAAGGTGTAGAGACCCAGTACTTC. It translates to CASSLRAEGVETQYF.

The V and J genes are TRBV5-1 and TRBJ2-5; D call uncertain. Germline V lookup: CDR1 SGHRS, CDR2 YFSETQ. The V and J ends lost 0 bases and 5 bases respectively, with 8 bases between them. CDR3 length: 13 amino acids. CDR3 DNA: TGCGCCAGCAGCTTGGTGTCTTGGGAGACCCAGTACTTC. It encodes CASSLVSWETQYF.

This clonotype has ten or more counts. This chain links TRBV7-2 with TRBJ2-3, with 7 bases aligning to TRBD2. The CDR3 spans 15 residues. In germline, CDR1 is SGHTA, CDR2 FQGNSA. V gave up 3 bases and J gave up 2 bases; unmatched junction bases: 5. CDR3 coding DNA: TGTGCCAGCAGCTTTTCCGGGACTAACACAGATACGCAGTATTTT. Protein product: CASSFSGTNTDTQYF.

The V gene is TRBV12-3 or TRBV12-4, the J gene TRBJ2-3; no definite D call. The CDR3 contains 17 residues. Trimming shortened V by 0 bases and J by 1 base, and 14 bases separated the two germline ends. For the CDR3, the DNA is TGTGCCAGCAGTTTAGCTCGGGTTACTCGCCGCACAGATACGCAGTATTTT. The encoded protein is CASSLARVTRRTDTQYF.

In this sample, this clonotype turned up a few times. The V gene is TRBV11-2, the J gene TRBJ2-5, with 12 bases fitting TRBD2. Unmatched junction bases numbered 3, after V lost 3 bases and J lost 4 bases. Germline lookup yields CDR1 SGHAT and CDR2 FQNNGV. CDR3 size: 15 residues. CDR3 nucleotides: TGTGCCAGCAGCTTCCAGGGACTAGCGGGAGAGACCCAGTACTTC. Amino acids: CASSFQGLAGETQYF.

The genes are TRBV5-5 and TRBJ2-2, with 13 nucleotides matching TRBD2. Per the germline V gene, CDR1 is SGHKS and CDR2 is YYEKEE (reference sequence). There are 17 residues in the CDR3. With V trimmed by 5 bases and J by 4 bases, 8 bases remained unmatched. CDR3 sequence: CASSRTSGSSSTGELFF. In nucleotides, the CDR3 is TGTGCCAGCAGTCGGACTAGCGGGAGTTCCAGCACCGGGGAGCTGTTTTTT.

This clonotype was observed many times. This chain uses TRBV20-1 with TRBJ2-7; TRBD2 might be the D (6 bases). The V end lost 7 bases, the J end lost 6 bases, and 22 bases lay between the germline ends. Germline CDR1 reads DFQATT; CDR2 reads SNEGSKA (reference sequence). This CDR3 comprises 14 residues. The CDR3 DNA reads as TGCAGTGTTCTTACTACCGGAGGGCAGCGCGAGCAGTACTTC. This encodes CSVLTTGGQREQYF.

The chain couples TRBV7-2 to TRBJ1-6; D is ambiguous. V was pared by 1 base and J by 8 bases, with 12 bases between. The CDR3 has 15 residues. Germline CDR1 SGHTA, CDR2 FQGNSA. CDR3 residues: CASSLVPDAYSPLHF. In DNA, the CDR3 is TGTGCCAGCAGCTTAGTTCCAGATGCATATTCACCCCTCCACTTT.

The sample holds many counts of this clonotype. Mismatch with germline at one junction end may stem from a read error. This chain connects TRBV29-1 to TRBJ2-3, with a tentative D call TRBD1 (5 bases). The CDR3 loop spans 13 amino acids. The germline gives CDR1 SQVTM, CDR2 ANQGSEA. The CDR3 DNA follows: TGCAGCGTCGAAGTCAGGGTTCGCGATACGCAGTATTTT. Translated: CSVEVRVRDTQYF.

In its sample, this clonotype was seen a few times. V usage is TRBV27 and J usage is TRBJ2-1; D not certain. Germline CDR1 and CDR2: MNHEY and SMNVEV (reference sequence). The CDR3 runs 14 residues. Between the trimmed V and J ends, which lost 1 base and 5 bases, there was a span of 9 bases. The DNA of the CDR3 is TGTGCCAGCAGTTTATATAGGATTGACAATGAGCAGTTCTTC. It encodes CASSLYRIDNEQFF.